Listed below are T cell receptor beta chains from one sample, sequenced in a study of vaccination and CD4 T cells after COVID-19. Their antigens remain unidentified. TCRdb called the PCR reads again in MiXCR, with one record for every CDR3 protein. The sample holds about 15,000 distinct CDR3 sequences, under 60% seen once. Sequenced material: CD4+ T cells from blood, cultured in vitro. The source is a human donor who had recovered from COVID-19. Each CDR3 is given with its conserved first and last residue. A D gene is named only where the DNA matches it firmly. For some rows the clone size is stated as once, few or many, or as a class when expanded; others skip it.

d_call	v_call	clone_size	j_call	cdr3_aa	cdr3_nt
TRBD2	TRBV11-2	few	TRBJ2-1	CASRYPGLANNEQFF	TGTGCCAGCAGATACCCGGGACTAGCGAACAATGAGCAGTTCTTC
NA	TRBV6-2/TRBV6-3	few	TRBJ1-3	CASSYSGSVGGNTIYF	TGTGCCAGCAGTTACTCGGGATCGGTCGGAGGAAACACCATATATTTT
TRBD1	TRBV7-2	NA	TRBJ2-5	CASTYSGTGGRETQYF	TGTGCCAGCACTTATTCCGGGACAGGGGGCCGCGAGACCCAGTACTTC
NA	TRBV6-1	NA	TRBJ2-1	CASAGVREQFF	TGTGCCAGTGCAGGGGTACGTGAGCAGTTCTTC
NA	TRBV30	NA	TRBJ1-1	CAWSVQETEAFF	TGTGCCTGGAGTGTACAAGAGACTGAAGCTTTCTTT
NA	TRBV7-8	NA	TRBJ2-1	CASSPPSNEQFF	TGTGCCAGCAGCCCACCCTCCAATGAGCAGTTCTTC
TRBD1	TRBV5-4	few	TRBJ1-1	CASSLRQGEVVEAFF	TGTGCCAGCAGCCTTCGACAGGGGGAAGTCGTAGAAGCTTTCTTT
TRBD1	TRBV2	NA	TRBJ2-4	CASRPGQGAAKNIQYF	TGTGCCAGCAGGCCCGGGCAGGGGGCGGCCAAAAACATTCAGTACTTC
TRBD2	TRBV20-1	NA	TRBJ2-1	CSARGGLAGGHNEQFF	TGCAGTGCTAGAGGTGGACTAGCGGGGGGTCACAATGAGCAGTTCTTC
TRBD2	TRBV20-1	NA	TRBJ2-7	CSARDPLAGESYEQYF	TGCAGTGCTAGAGATCCTCTAGCGGGAGAGTCCTACGAGCAGTACTTC
TRBD2	TRBV7-8	NA	TRBJ2-3	CASSLTPLAGVDTQYF	TGTGCCAGCAGCTTAACTCCCCTAGCGGGAGTAGATACGCAGTATTTT
TRBD2	TRBV20-1	NA	TRBJ2-5	CSAPILAGGRFQETQYF	TGCAGTGCTCCCATTCTAGCGGGAGGGCGGTTCCAAGAGACCCAGTACTTC
NA	TRBV7-8	few	TRBJ2-5	CASRSRGLWETQYF	TGTGCCAGCAGAAGCAGGGGACTTTGGGAGACCCAGTACTTC
TRBD1	TRBV20-1	NA	TRBJ1-2	CSASSRTGGAFGYTF	TGCAGTGCTTCTTCCAGGACAGGGGGCGCGTTTGGCTACACCTTC
TRBD1	TRBV2	NA	TRBJ2-4	CASRPGQGNNIQYF	TGTGCCAGCAGGCCGGGACAGGGGAATAACATTCAGTACTTC
NA	TRBV11-2	NA	TRBJ2-5	CASSRVGIKEETQYF	TGTGCCAGCAGCCGCGTCGGGATAAAGGAAGAGACCCAGTACTTC
NA	TRBV5-4	few	TRBJ1-2	CASSLGTGTIYGYTF	TGTGCCAGCAGCTTGGGAACAGGGACGATATATGGCTACACCTTC
TRBD1	TRBV7-2	few	TRBJ2-3	CASSADKGGAWDTQYF	TGTGCCAGCAGCGCTGATAAAGGGGGCGCTTGGGATACGCAGTATTTT
TRBD1	TRBV28	few	TRBJ2-2	CASSRAAGGTGELFF	TGTGCCAGCAGTCGCGCGGCAGGGGGAACCGGGGAGCTGTTTTTT
TRBD1	TRBV18	NA	TRBJ1-1	CASSYTGDAFF	TGTGCCAGCTCGTACACAGGGGATGCTTTCTTT
TRBD1	TRBV10-3	NA	TRBJ1-1	CAISESDRGSWTEAFF	TGTGCCATCAGTGAGTCAGACAGGGGGAGTTGGACTGAAGCTTTCTTT
NA	TRBV6-2/TRBV6-3	once	TRBJ2-2	CASFPAETNTGELFF	TGTGCCAGTTTCCCAGCGGAGACGAACACCGGGGAGCTGTTTTTT
NA	TRBV7-9	NA	TRBJ2-1	CASSVDSEQFF	TGTGCCAGCAGCGTTGACAGCGAGCAGTTCTTC
NA	TRBV20-1	NA	TRBJ1-6	CSVPGGSYNSPLHF	TGCAGTGTCCCGGGGGGCTCCTATAATTCACCCCTCCACTTT